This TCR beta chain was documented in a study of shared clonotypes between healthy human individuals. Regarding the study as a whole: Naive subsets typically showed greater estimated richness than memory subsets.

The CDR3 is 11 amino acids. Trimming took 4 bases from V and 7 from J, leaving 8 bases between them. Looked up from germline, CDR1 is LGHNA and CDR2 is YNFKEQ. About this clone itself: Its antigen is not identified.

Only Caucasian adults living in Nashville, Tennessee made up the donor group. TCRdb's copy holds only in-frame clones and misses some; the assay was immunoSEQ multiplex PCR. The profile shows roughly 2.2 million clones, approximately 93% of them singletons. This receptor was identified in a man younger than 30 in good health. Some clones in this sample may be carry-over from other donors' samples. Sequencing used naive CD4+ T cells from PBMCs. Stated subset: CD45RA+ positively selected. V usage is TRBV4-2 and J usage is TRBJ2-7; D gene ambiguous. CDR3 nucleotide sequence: TGTGCCAGCAGCCCGGGCGGAGAGCAGTACTTC. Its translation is CASSPGGEQYF.